The clone carrying this TCR beta chain was seen repeatedly, ten times or more. No antigen is known for it. Amplification of TCR beta CDR3 regions was performed using RNA transcripts as template. First-round RT-PCR with HTBI primers amplified the TCR CDR3 region. TCRdb recomputed calls from the multiplex PCR reads with MiXCR, one row per CDR3 protein. The sample contains roughly 500,000 distinct CDR3 sequences, 46% of which appear only once. The CDR3 sequence is 14 residues long. Germline V gene sequence: CDR1 SGHRS, CDR2 YFSETQ. J lost 3 bases, V lost 4 bases, and 5 bases had no gene match. This entry comes from a study of T cells in Graves' hyperthyroidism and ophthalmopathy. Overall study findings and caveats: Most thyroid clonotypes expanded above 0.001 appeared in blood too. For ophthalmopathy, model prediction preceded onset by a median 6.5 months.

V and J are TRBV5-1 and TRBJ1-2; 8 bases map to TRBD1. This TCR came from an adult woman with Graves' disease, either hyperthyroidism or ophthalmopathy (not recorded which). What was sequenced was peripheral blood or thyroid tissue (not recorded which). CDR3: CASSAGDRHYGYTF. The DNA of the CDR3 is TGCGCCAGCAGCGCCGGGGACAGGCACTATGGCTACACCTTC.